This T cell receptor (beta chain) was observed in a study of OX40 agonist ivuxolimab in advanced cancers. General study points: At 0.1 to 3.0 mg/kg, clonal expansion of CD4+ and CD8+ blood T cells had occurred by week 6.

Worth noting for this clone: What it recognizes is unknown.

Produced via immunoSEQ multiplex PCR; TCRdb's table is partial and in-frame only. The sample contains 64,000 or so clones, about 80% of which appear only once. Trimming pared 6 bases from V and 8 bases from J, leaving 16 bases between. The CDR3 length is 13 residues. Germline CDR1 is SGHRS and CDR2 is YFSETQ. The starting material was CD4+ or CD8+ T cells sorted from blood, obtained in a trial of the OX40 agonist ivuxolimab. The chain links TRBV5-1 to TRBJ2-3, with D maybe TRBD2 (6 bases). This receptor was obtained from an adult with an advanced solid tumor such as melanoma, head and neck, liver or kidney cancer. CDR3: CASNDGGGSTQYF. DNA of the CDR3: TGCGCCAGCAATGACGGGGGTGGAAGTACGCAGTATTTT.